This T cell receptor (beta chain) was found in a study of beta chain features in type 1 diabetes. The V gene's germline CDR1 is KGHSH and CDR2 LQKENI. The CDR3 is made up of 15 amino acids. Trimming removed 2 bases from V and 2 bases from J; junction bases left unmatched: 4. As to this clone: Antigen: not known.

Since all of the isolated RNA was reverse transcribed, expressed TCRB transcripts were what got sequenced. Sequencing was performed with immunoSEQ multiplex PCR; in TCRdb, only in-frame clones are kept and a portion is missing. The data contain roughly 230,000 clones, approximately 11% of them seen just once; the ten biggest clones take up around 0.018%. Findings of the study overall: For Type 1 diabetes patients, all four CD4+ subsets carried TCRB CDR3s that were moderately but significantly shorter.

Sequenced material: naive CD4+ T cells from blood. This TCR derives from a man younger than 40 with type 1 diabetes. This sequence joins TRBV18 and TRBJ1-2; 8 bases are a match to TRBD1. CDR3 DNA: TGTGCCAGCTCACCAGCCTCAGGGGGCAACTATGGCTACACCTTC. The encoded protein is CASSPASGGNYGYTF.